The next 27 T cell receptor beta chains were all read from a single sample in a study of shared clonotypes between healthy human individuals. Naive CD8 cells, CD45RO-negative and positively selected for CCR7, excluded terminally differentiated effector memory CD45RA+ cells. This table comes from immunoSEQ multiplex PCR, and its TCRdb copy is limited to in-frame clones, with some not included. The data show about 2.1 million clones, just under 95% seen once. The sequencing sample was made of naive CD8+ T cells from PBMCs. The receptors were sampled from a man younger than 35 in good health. Some clones in this sample may be carry-over from other donors' samples.

V is TRBV2 and J is TRBJ2-1; TRBD1 is a possible D gene (6 bases). The V and J ends lost 9 bases and 5 bases respectively, with 17 bases between them. The CDR3 length is 14 residues. Germline V gene lookup returns CDR1 SNHLY and CDR2 FYNNEI. The CDR3 DNA reads as TGTGCCAGGGGACCGGGACACCAAGACAATGAGCAGTTCTTC. It encodes CARGPGHQDNEQFF. Based on the CDR3 plus reference TRBV2 and TRBJ2-1, the full variable domain is EPEVTQTPSHQVTQMGQEVILRCVPISNHLYFYWYRQILGQKVEFLVSFYNNEISEKSEIFDDQFSVERPDGSNFTLKIRSTKLEDSAMYFCARGPGHQDNEQFFGPGTRLTVL.

The chain joins TRBV27 to TRBJ2-1; TRBD2 aligns across 9 bases. The CDR3 spans 16 residues. Germline V gene data show CDR1 as MNHEY and CDR2 as SMNVEV (reference sequence). The V gene end was trimmed by 4 bases and the J gene end by 2 bases; junction bases not matched to a gene: 6. CDR3 nucleotides: TGTGCCAGCAGTTCCTCTAGCGGGGAGACCTACAATGAGCAGTTCTTC. Its translation is CASSSSSGETYNEQFF.

The chain carries TRBV14 and TRBJ2-7; D gene unclear. V shed 4 bases and J shed 0 bases, with 7 bases lying between them. This CDR3 has 13 amino acids. Germline V lookup: CDR1 SGHDN, CDR2 FVKESK. Written as DNA, the CDR3 is TGTGCCAGCAGCCTGAGGATCTCCTACGAGCAGTACTTC. It encodes CASSLRISYEQYF.

The chain combines TRBV5-6 with TRBJ1-1; 7 bases map to TRBD1. Germline V gene sequence: CDR1 SGHDT, CDR2 YYEEEE. The CDR3 loop spans 14 amino acids. The junction had 7 bases not matched to a gene; V was cut back by 4 bases and J by 4 bases. The CDR3 spells CASSPGDSLTEAFF. CDR3 DNA sequence: TGTGCCAGCAGCCCGGGGGACAGCCTCACTGAAGCTTTCTTT.

The chain combines TRBV7-7 with TRBJ2-1; tentatively, D is TRBD1 (5 bases). Trimming pared 3 bases from V and 9 bases from J, leaving 18 bases between. The CDR3 runs 15 residues. Germline V CDR1 and CDR2: SSHAT, FNYEAQ (reference sequence). CDR3 sequence (DNA): TGTGCCAGCAGCTTTAAGGCAGGGCATAAGGGTGAGCAGTTCTTC. It is translated as CASSFKAGHKGEQFF.

The chain recombines TRBV27 with TRBJ1-3, with TRBD1 matching over 7 bases. The J segment lost 2 bases and the V segment lost 10 bases, leaving 14 bases of the junction unmatched. Germline lookup yields CDR1 MNHEY and CDR2 SMNVEV (reference sequence). The CDR3 length is 16 residues. The CDR3 protein is CATASRGAGAGNTIYF. The CDR3 region has the DNA TGTGCCACCGCCTCCAGGGGGGCAGGGGCTGGAAACACCATATATTTT.

This rearrangement joins TRBV19 to TRBJ1-4; 7 bases match TRBD1. This CDR3 spans 15 amino acids. CDR1 is LNHDA, CDR2 SQIVND, per germline (reference sequence). V dropped 5 bases and J dropped 0; count of bases not matched to a gene: 3. The CDR3 coding sequence is TGTGCCAGTAGTGACAGGGAAGCAACTAATGAAAAACTGTTTTTT. Translated: CASSDREATNEKLFF. Full variable domain (rest looked up from reference TRBV19 and TRBJ1-4): DGGITQSPKYLFRKEGQNVTLSCEQNLNHDAMYWYRQDPGQGLRLIYYSQIVNDFQKGDIAEGYSVSREKKESFPLTVTSAQKNPTAFYLCASSDREATNEKLFFGSGTQLSVL.

The chain joins TRBV10-3 to TRBJ1-1; the D gene is possibly TRBD1 (5 bases). There are 17 residues in the CDR3. Germline values: CDR1 ENHRY, CDR2 SYGVKD. Trimming shortened V by 6 bases and J by 4 bases, and 24 bases separated the two germline ends. The CDR3 here is CAISGTRTGDRSTEAFF. The CDR3 DNA reads as TGTGCCATCAGCGGGACCCGGACTGGGGATCGAAGCACTGAAGCTTTCTTT.

This sequence joins TRBV4-1 and TRBJ1-1; D gene unclear. V dropped 4 bases and J dropped 2 bases, with 11 bases sitting between them. There are 14 residues in the CDR3. The germline CDR1 and CDR2 sequences are MGHRA and YSYEKL. CDR3 in DNA: TGCGCCAGCAGCCGAAGCCCTCGAAACACTGAAGCTTTCTTT. Translating it yields CASSRSPRNTEAFF.

V is TRBV14 and J is TRBJ2-7; 7 positions agree with TRBD1. Germline V CDR1 and CDR2: SGHDN, FVKESK. This CDR3 spans 12 amino acids. With V trimmed by 10 bases and J by 6 bases, 9 bases remained unmatched. CDR3 bases: TGTGCCACCTCGACAGGGAGCAGCGAGCAGTACTTC. As protein: CATSTGSSEQYF.

This chain joins TRBV28 and TRBJ2-5; D is unclear. The V and J ends lost 5 bases and 4 bases respectively, with 17 bases between them. Germline CDR1 and CDR2: MDHEN and SYDVKM. The CDR3 has 15 residues. Written as DNA, the CDR3 is TGTGCCAGCAGTCCTACCCTATCTTTTGGAGAGACCCAGTACTTC. Translating gives CASSPTLSFGETQYF. Together with reference TRBV28 and TRBJ2-5, the CDR3 gives the full variable domain: DVKVTQSSRYLVKRTGEKVFLECVQDMDHENMFWYRQDPGLGLRLIYFSYDVKMKEKGDIPEGYSVSREKKERFSLILESASTNQTSMYLCASSPTLSFGETQYFGPGTRLLVL.

The gene calls are TRBV28 and TRBJ1-3; D ambiguous. V lost 7 bases and J lost 1, with 2 bases in between. CDR1 and CDR2 from the germline V gene are MDHEN and SYDVKM. CDR3 length: 11 amino acids. CDR3 sequence: CASKSGNTIYF. The CDR3 DNA follows: TGTGCCAGCAAATCTGGAAACACCATATATTTT.

About this clone itself: The sample contains more than one DNA sequence encoding this CDR3. V usage is TRBV6-5 and J usage is TRBJ2-7; D possibly corresponds to TRBD2 (6 bases). The V end was cut by 2 bases, the J end by 7 bases, with 6 bases between. The CDR3 runs 11 residues. Germline values: CDR1 MNHEY, CDR2 SVGAGI. CDR3 protein: CASSYGGEQYF. For the CDR3, the DNA is TGTGCCAGCAGTTACGGGGGGGAGCAGTACTTC.

This clone was seen only a few times. This chain joins TRBV6-1 and TRBJ1-5; no reliable D call. Per germline, CDR1 MNHNS and CDR2 SASEGT. This CDR3 region has 14 residues. V lost 3 bases and J lost 7, with 13 bases in between. The CDR3 sequence: CASSDPDPRQPQHF. DNA of the CDR3: TGTGCCAGCAGTGACCCGGACCCCCGACAGCCCCAGCATTTT.

The rearrangement links TRBV7-6 to TRBJ2-2; D not resolved. Germline V gene sequence: CDR1 SGHVS, CDR2 FNYEAQ. V lost 6 bases and J lost 0, with 11 bases in between. The CDR3 contains 15 residues. The DNA for the CDR3 is TGTGCCAGCAGTACGAGAAGGACGAACACCGGGGAGCTGTTTTTT. Amino acid sequence: CASSTRRTNTGELFF.

The chain employs TRBV27 and TRBJ1-4; D gene unclear. This CDR3 has 15 residues. Trimming stripped 0 bases from V and 4 bases from J, with 9 bases between. Germline V gene lookup returns CDR1 MNHEY and CDR2 SMNVEV (reference sequence). In DNA form, the CDR3 reads TGTGCCAGCAGTTTATCTGGGTTAGTTAATGAAAAACTGTTTTTT. Its translation: CASSLSGLVNEKLFF.

This clone came up once. The chain is built from TRBV6-5 and TRBJ2-3; D call uncertain. V lost 6 bases and J lost 4, with 11 bases in between. The CDR3 loop spans 13 amino acids. Germline values: CDR1 MNHEY, CDR2 SVGAGI. DNA of the CDR3: TGTGCCAGCAGAAAGGCTAGATCAGATACGCAGTATTTT. It specifies CASRKARSDTQYF.

The chain is built from TRBV30 and TRBJ2-7, with D perhaps matching TRBD1 or TRBD2 (5 bases each). The CDR3 extends over 13 amino acids. V was pared by 6 bases and J by 7 bases, with 19 bases between. The germline V gene encodes CDR1 GTSNPN and CDR2 SVGIG (reference sequence). In DNA form, the CDR3 reads TGTGCCTGTCGGACGGTGGCGTGGGGGGAGCAGTACTTC. Residues: CACRTVAWGEQYF.

This chain links TRBV21-1 with TRBJ2-5; the D call TRBD2 from the table was never checked on the DNA. TRBV21-1 is noted as a pseudogene. This CDR3 comprises 18 residues. The CDR3 DNA reads TGTGCCAGCAGCCCACGAAACTTACTAGCGGGAGTGAAAGAGACCCAGTACTTC. Protein product: CASSPRNLLAGVKETQYF.

The chain links TRBV11-3 to TRBJ2-1; D might be TRBD1 or TRBD2, each matching 5 bases. Trimming pared 2 bases from V and 7 bases from J, leaving 12 bases between. This CDR3 has 14 residues. Germline V gene data show CDR1 as SGHNT and CDR2 as YENEEA. In DNA, the CDR3 is TGTGCCAGCAGCTTACCGGGACCGGGGAATGAGCAGTTCTTC. Translation: CASSLPGPGNEQFF.

The chain combines TRBV27 with TRBJ2-5; tentative D call: TRBD2 (5 bases). CDR3 size: 15 residues. Per the germline V gene, CDR1 is MNHEY and CDR2 is SMNVEV (reference sequence). V dropped 0 bases and J dropped 1 base, with 9 bases sitting between them. CDR3 sequence reads: CASSLSAGLQETQYF. DNA of the CDR3: TGTGCCAGCAGTTTATCAGCCGGACTCCAAGAGACCCAGTACTTC.

The chain has TRBV10-3 and TRBJ2-2; possibly TRBD2 for D (5 bases). The CDR3 extends over 12 amino acids. The ends were cut back, 4 bases at V and 8 bases at J, with 8 bases in the middle. Germline assignment: CDR1 ENHRY and CDR2 SYGVKD. This chain's CDR3 is CAISVREGELFF. Written as DNA, the CDR3 is TGTGCCATCAGTGTACGGGAAGGGGAGCTGTTTTTT.

V usage is TRBV10-3 and J usage is TRBJ1-2; TRBD1 is a possible D gene (6 bases). V lost 2 bases and J 0 bases, leaving 10 bases between the germline ends. Germline V gene sequence: CDR1 ENHRY, CDR2 SYGVKD. This CDR3 comprises 15 residues. This CDR3 reads CAISEGQITNYGYTF. CDR3 DNA: TGTGCCATCAGTGAGGGACAGATAACTAACTATGGCTACACCTTC.

This rearrangement joins TRBV5-6 to TRBJ2-7; 8 nucleotides agree with TRBD1. This CDR3 is built from 16 residues. V gave up 4 bases and J gave up 1 base; unmatched junction bases: 10. In germline, CDR1 is SGHDT, CDR2 YYEEEE. The CDR3 DNA sequence: TGTGCCAGCAGCGGCGACCCCGGGACAGGTTCCTACGAGCAGTACTTC. Translated: CASSGDPGTGSYEQYF.

The J gene is TRBJ2-1, the V gene TRBV7-9; the match to TRBD2 covers 7 bases. The ends lost 1 base at V and 8 bases at J; junction bases unmatched: 14. Germline CDR1 reads SEHNR; CDR2 reads FQNEAQ (reference sequence). CDR3 length equals 17 residues. Written as DNA, the CDR3 is TGTGCCAGCAGCTTAGGGGGCGGGAGTGGTAACTTCTATGAGCAGTTCTTC. Translated: CASSLGGGSGNFYEQFF.

The chain links TRBV19 to TRBJ2-1; 9 bases line up with TRBD2. Per germline, CDR1 LNHDA and CDR2 SQIVND (reference sequence). CDR3 length: 16 residues. The V and J ends lost 4 bases and 8 bases, in that order; junction bases with no gene match: 12. CDR3 in DNA: TGTGCCAGTAGTAGGGTAGCGGGAGAGATTGTGGATGAGCAGTTCTTC. Translating it yields CASSRVAGEIVDEQFF.

Only one count was recorded for this clone. The gene calls are TRBV13 and TRBJ2-1; possible D gene TRBD2, 6 bases. The CDR3 loop spans 15 amino acids. The germline CDR1 and CDR2 sequences are PRHDT and FYEKMQ (reference sequence). V was shortened by 6 bases and J by 7 bases, with 19 bases between the two germline ends. The CDR3 DNA reads as TGTGCCAGCAGTGAGCGGGCACGGGGAAAGAATGAGCAGTTCTTC. This codes for CASSERARGKNEQFF.